This TCR beta chain emerged from a study of shared clonotypes between healthy human individuals (TCRdb year 2020). At the level of the whole study: The cohort comprised a couple of women and a few men aged 18 to 49 years. Different laboratories and diverse techniques were used to prepare libraries and sequence TCR repertoires, to increase sequencing depth and limit assay-specific biases. Leukapheresis yielded between about 0.94 and 8.9 billion PBMCs per donor. To estimate repertoire size and how much clonotypes are shared between individuals, the study performed deep sequencing of blood TCR repertoires from roughly five healthy adults. Per donor, three plates each were used for CD4 naive and CD4 memory, two for CD8 naive, and one for CD8 memory.

The study at large found these results: Even with the large sequencing depth, rarefaction of the sorted-subset datasets indicated that sequencing was incomplete. Sampling was limited to blood, and TCR repertoires in tissue likely differ from TCR repertoires in blood. The small number of donors limited the genetic and exposure-history diversity represented. Compared with non-shared clonotypes, clonotypes shared by all four sorted-subset donors had higher generation probabilities. Larger estimated clonotype richness was generally found for naive subsets than for memory subsets. Based on pairwise subsampling, the degree of clonotype sharing among donors was expected to be affected by sequencing depth. When four donors were compared, the shared fraction of clonotypes was around 5% for naive CD4, approximately 3.3% for naive CD8, about 2.5% for memory CD4, and 0.4% for memory CD8.

Trimming costs V 4 bases and J 2 bases, and their ends lie 9 bases apart. Reading from cysteine to phenylalanine, the CDR3 counts 13 amino acids. Solely the CDR3 DNA is kept, with 39 bases framed from the first base. Taken from the germline V gene (reference sequence), the CDR1 and CDR2 loops are SGHNT and YYREEE. As to this clone: Its antigen is unknown. No base quality values were provided; no much bigger clone lies one nucleotide off.

Using the deep immunoSEQ assay, multiplex PCR amplified TCR CDR3 regions from genomic DNA. Extracted genomic DNA from each cell subset was distributed evenly across all wells of several immunoSEQ 96-well plates, and each plate was treated as a replicate. For sorted subsets, 200 to 250 ng of genomic DNA, equivalent to 25,000 to 30,000 T cell genomes, went into each replicate PCR. Purified libraries were measured with a Qubit 3.0 fluorometer, size-checked on a Bioanalyzer 2100, and measured again with the KAPA Library Quantification kit. Each immunoSEQ 96-well plate was sequenced on its own single-read 150-cycle Illumina NextSeq 550 flow cell. For the original study's pipeline: The immunoSEQ output contained only junctional sequences without quality scores, so filtering could not match that applied to full-length reads. To assign V/J genes and CDR3, sequences were annotated using PyIR, a Python wrapper for IgBLAST v1.9, with IMGT germline references. Reads were filtered out if the reads had weak V/J assignments (E-value above 1e-6), no CDR3, stop codons, out-of-frame junctions, or ambiguous translated residues. V3J clonotypes were defined by identical inferred V gene, J gene, and CDR3 amino acid sequence. The percentage overlap between two repertoires was calculated by dividing the number of shared unique clonotypes by the size of the smaller repertoire. RTK rarefaction, the Chao1 estimator, and Recon v2.1 estimates of unobserved clonotypes were used to assess repertoire richness. OLGA was used to compute generation probabilities for all TCRbeta clonotypes that the gDNA method yielded from a handful of donors. Here the immuneACCESS table is served through TCRdb, limited to in-frame sequences with V and J called. Missing clones are a known gap in these copies; in checked studies unresolved V genes cover under half, and the rest lacks a known reason. V and J calls plus clone size are reproduced from that table; the DNA served to infer D and trimming. The sample table shows about 580,000 clones, and roughly 98% are seen once. The ten largest make up 0.3% of the sample.

For the CD8 naive samples, CD45RO-negative cells were positively selected for CCR7, yielding a CD45RA+CCR7+ population from which TemRA cells were excluded. Healthy HIV-negative adults with no recently reported acute infections or vaccinations were included as donors. Every donor was a Caucasian adult residing in Nashville, Tennessee, USA. After blood collection by leukapheresis, PBMCs were isolated using Ficoll-Histopaque density gradient centrifugation and then cryopreserved in the vapor phase of liquid nitrogen. Analytical flow cytometry was used to check the purity and quantity of each magnetically sorted T cell population. Genomic DNA was isolated from each sorted fraction and quantified by UV absorbance on a Nanodrop 2000c.

Sequencing input: naive CD8+ T cells sorted from blood. The intended sense of this specimen's cell subset or site label: CD45RA+CCR7+. Recombination connected TRBV5-4 to TRBJ1-1; no D segment can be confidently identified. This receptor was identified in a man aged 25 to 40 in good health. The DNA reads as follows: TGTGCCAGCAGCCCCGGAGGAAACACTGAAGCTTTCTTT. Its protein is CASSPGGNTEAFF.